The 18 T cell receptor beta chains reported below all come from one sample, sequenced in a study of metastatic and nonmetastatic thyroid tumors. Before thyroid surgery, none of the patients had received any treatment. TCRdb re-analyzed the PCR reads through MiXCR. The profile shows roughly 98,000 clones, approximately 15% of them singletons. The sequencing sample was made of blood. These receptors came from a female donor with papillary thyroid cancer or a benign thyroid nodule (not recorded which). Some clones in this sample may be carry-over from other donors' samples.

This clone was counted at least ten times. This chain links TRBV6-2 or TRBV6-3 with TRBJ2-3; 11 nucleotides line up with TRBD2. Per germline, CDR1 MNHEY and CDR2 SVGEGT. This CDR3 spans 15 amino acids. The V gene end was trimmed by 5 bases and the J gene end by 3 bases; junction bases not matched to a gene: 4. CDR3 DNA: TGTGCCAGCAGTCCCGGGACTAGCGGAACAGATACGCAGTATTTT. This translates into CASSPGTSGTDTQYF.

This clone came up many times. The genes are TRBV15 and TRBJ1-6; 8 nucleotides align to TRBD1. The CDR3 contains 15 residues. The germline V gene encodes CDR1 LNHNV and CDR2 YYDKDF (reference sequence). The V segment lost 5 bases and the J segment 6 bases; nucleotides outside the gene matches: 6. CDR3 nucleotide sequence: TGTGCCACCAGCGTCAAAACAGGGGGTAATTCACCCCTCCACTTT. Translated, it gives CATSVKTGGNSPLHF.

The chain joins TRBV6-1 to TRBJ2-2; a possible D gene is TRBD2 (6 bases). V was clipped by 8 bases and J by 3 bases, with 10 bases between them. The CDR3 is made up of 13 amino acids. The germline V gene encodes CDR1 MNHNS and CDR2 SASEGT. The CDR3 loop is CASRTGDTGELFF. For the CDR3, the DNA is TGTGCCAGCCGGACGGGAGACACCGGGGAGCTGTTTTTT.

This clone appeared a few times. This sequence may be a read error, since a much larger clone differs from it by one base. The chain combines TRBV20-1 with TRBJ2-3, with TRBD2 matching 9 bases. The CDR3 contains 17 residues. Looked up from germline, CDR1 is DFQATT and CDR2 is SNEGSKA (reference sequence). V lost 5 bases to trimming and J lost 4 bases; unmatched junction nucleotides: 16. The CDR3 here is CSAGLAGWPSTPDTQYF. The CDR3 DNA sequence: TGCAGTGCTGGTCTAGCGGGGTGGCCATCAACCCCAGATACGCAGTATTTT.

J is TRBJ1-2 and V is TRBV12-3 or TRBV12-4, with a weak D call TRBD1 (6 bases). V was clipped by 4 bases and J by 5 bases, with 20 bases between them. The CDR3 extends over 16 amino acids. CDR3 in amino acids: CASSSHRDRRFYGYTF. CDR3 bases: TGTGCCAGCAGTTCTCACCGTGACAGGCGTTTTTATGGCTACACCTTC.

The table lists this clone with many counts. The CDR3 region has the DNA TGCGCCAGCAGCGCAACCGGGACAGGGGACGATGAGCAGTTCTTC. It translates to CASSATGTGDDEQFF. The chain employs TRBV5-1 and TRBJ2-1, with TRBD1 identical over 10 bases. After removal of 4 bases from V and 8 bases from J, the junction contained 9 bases not matched to a gene. The CDR3 runs to 15 residues. CDR1 and CDR2 from the germline V gene are SGHRS and YFSETQ.

This clone was seen more than once but under ten times. A single base separates this from a much larger clone, so it may be a read error. The same CDR3 can be traced to other DNA sequences in this sample. The chain has TRBV5-1 and TRBJ2-3; D may be TRBD1 (5 bases). CDR1 and CDR2 (germline): SGHRS, YFSETQ. The CDR3 has 14 residues. The CDR3 is CASSLEGATDTQYF. CDR3 nucleotides: TGTGCCAGCAGCCTGGAAGGGGCCACAGATACGCAGTATTTT.

Ten or more counts support this clone. The gene calls are TRBV4-1 and TRBJ2-3; D possibly corresponds to TRBD2 (5 bases). Between the trimmed V and J ends, which lost 1 base and 4 bases, there was a span of 15 bases. Per germline, CDR1 MGHRA and CDR2 YSYEKL. CDR3 size: 16 residues. The CDR3 DNA reads as TGCGCCAGCAGCCAAGGTCCCGGTCTAGCAGCAGATACGCAGTATTTT. Its protein is CASSQGPGLAADTQYF.

There are many counts of this clone. This chain connects TRBV3-1 to TRBJ1-2, with no clear D. The germline CDR1 and CDR2 sequences are LGHDT and YNNKEL (reference sequence). This CDR3 is built from 16 residues. V was cut by 4 bases and J by 0 bases, with 15 bases left in between. CDR3 sequence (DNA): TGTGCCAGCAGCCCCGACGGACCCCCAACTAACTATGGCTACACCTTC. Translation gives CASSPDGPPTNYGYTF.

This clone was seen only a few times. One junction end disagrees with the germline gene, perhaps due to a read error. The V gene is TRBV2, the J gene TRBJ1-5; no clear D gene. Germline V gene sequence: CDR1 SNHLY, CDR2 FYNNEI. This CDR3 is built from 15 residues. The DNA of the CDR3 is TGTGCCAGCAGTGAAAGTATGACCCCCAATCATCCCCAGCATTTT. It encodes CASSESMTPNHPQHF.

This clone occurred many times. The chain joins TRBV7-9 to TRBJ1-2; 7 bases agree with TRBD1. Germline assignment: CDR1 SEHNR and CDR2 FQNEAQ (reference sequence). V lost 3 bases and J lost 6; bases outside the gene matches: 4. The CDR3 runs 13 residues. This CDR3 is CASSFGQVDGYTF. CDR3 DNA sequence: TGTGCCAGCAGCTTCGGACAGGTGGATGGCTACACCTTC.

This clone was found many times. The chain has TRBV5-1 and TRBJ1-1, with D perhaps matching TRBD1 (5 bases). Germline V gene data show CDR1 as SGHRS and CDR2 as YFSETQ. The CDR3 extends over 14 amino acids. V lost 3 bases and J lost 1, with 10 bases in between. CDR3 sequence reads: CASSSKQENTEAFF. In DNA form, the CDR3 reads TGCGCCAGCAGCTCCAAACAGGAGAACACTGAAGCTTTCTTT.

On this clone: A read error may account for a junction end that differs from germline. The genes are TRBV6-1 and TRBJ1-6; D remains unclear. The CDR3 contains 14 residues. Germline-derived CDR1 and CDR2 are MNHNS and SASEGT. The CDR3 region has the DNA TGTGCCAGCAGTGAAGTGAGACCCCAGCCCACCCTCCAATTT. Protein sequence: CASSEVRPQPTLQF.

This clone was recorded many times. This rearrangement joins TRBV13 to TRBJ1-2; possibly TRBD1 for D (5 bases). This CDR3 is built from 14 residues. Germline assignment: CDR1 PRHDT and CDR2 FYEKMQ (reference sequence). V was pared by 4 bases and J by 8 bases, with 17 bases between. As DNA, the CDR3 is TGTGCCAGCAGCTCCGCCCCAGGGTCGGAGGGCTACACCTTC. As protein: CASSSAPGSEGYTF. The full variable domain, its missing parts supplied by reference TRBV13 and TRBJ1-2, is AAGVIQSPRHLIKEKRETATLKCYPIPRHDTVYWYQQGPGQDPQFLISFYEKMQSDKGSIPDRFSAQQFSDYHSELNMSSLELGDSALYFCASSSAPGSEGYTFGSGTRLTVV.

This clone was seen only a few times. A much larger clone sits a single nucleotide away, making a read error possible. The chain has TRBV20-1 and TRBJ2-7, with 8 bases lining up with TRBD2. In germline, CDR1 is DFQATT, CDR2 SNEGSKA (reference sequence). The CDR3 consists of 15 residues. The CDR3 region has the DNA TGCAGTGCTAGACGGCAACGGGAGGGAGCCGCCGAGCATTACTTC. This encodes CSARRQREGAAEHYF.

This clone occurred once. The chain employs TRBV25-1 and TRBJ2-3; 8 bases fit TRBD2. The germline V gene encodes CDR1 MGHDK and CDR2 SYGVNS. V lost 3 bases and J lost 1; bases outside the gene matches: 12. The CDR3 covers 18 residues. The CDR3 spells CASSEKYTGGGGTDTQYF. The CDR3 DNA follows: TGTGCCAGCAGTGAGAAATATACCGGGGGGGGGGGCACAGATACGCAGTATTTT.

The sample holds many counts of this clone. The chain is built from TRBV20-1 and TRBJ2-7; D not resolved. The CDR3 length is 11 residues. V gave up 5 bases and J gave up 6 bases, with 11 bases separating them. Germline V gives CDR1 DFQATT, CDR2 SNEGSKA (reference sequence). This chain's CDR3 is CSAADPGEQYF. The CDR3 nucleotides are TGCAGTGCTGCCGACCCTGGCGAGCAGTACTTC.

In its sample, this clone was seen many times. The chain links TRBV2 to TRBJ2-7; D assignment may be TRBD1 or TRBD2 (6 bases each). This CDR3 contains 13 residues. Germline-derived CDR1 and CDR2 are SNHLY and FYNNEI. Trimming left V 11 bases short and J 0 bases short, with 14 bases between. The CDR3 bases are TGTGCCGGTGGAGGGGGTGCCTCCTACGAGCAGTACTTC. Its protein product is CAGGGGASYEQYF.